What follows are 27 T cell receptor beta chains derived from one specimen sequenced in a study of Graves' ophthalmopathy and Graves' hyperthyroidism. Amplifying from RNA transcripts, the study obtained TCR beta CDR3 regions. The first-round RT-PCR employed HTBI primers together with the Qiagen OneStep RT-PCR kit. A multiplex PCR was then performed as the second round. Using its own MiXCR run on the multiplex PCR reads, TCRdb lists one record per CDR3 protein. The data contain almost 750,000 distinct CDR3 sequences, about 44% of them singletons. Sequencing input: peripheral blood. These receptors were collected from an adult man with Graves' ophthalmopathy.

The chain combines TRBV7-9 with TRBJ2-7; perhaps TRBD2 as D (6 bases). The CDR3 extends over 15 amino acids. Germline values: CDR1 SEHNR, CDR2 FQNEAQ (reference sequence). The ends were cut back, 5 bases at V and 0 bases at J, with 14 bases in the middle. CDR3 protein: CASSPGVADSYEQYF. CDR3 in DNA: TGTGCCAGCAGCCCTGGGGTAGCGGACTCCTACGAGCAGTACTTC.

This clonotype was counted ten times or more. The rearrangement links TRBV2 to TRBJ1-2, with D uncertain. Germline V lookup: CDR1 SNHLY, CDR2 FYNNEI. Trimming cost V 5 bases and J 5 bases, with 9 bases left between them. The CDR3 has 12 residues. The CDR3 loop reads CASSNSYYGYTF. The DNA for the CDR3 is TGTGCCAGCAGTAACAGCTATTATGGCTACACCTTC.

A few counts support this clonotype. This chain links TRBV10-3 with TRBJ1-2; no definite D call. V was clipped by 11 bases and J by 2 bases, with 9 bases between them. The CDR3 runs 11 residues. Germline V gene sequence: CDR1 ENHRY, CDR2 SYGVKD. DNA for the CDR3: TGTGCCCCCGACGGGAACTATGGCTACACCTTC. It encodes CAPDGNYGYTF.

As concerns this clonotype: This is likely a read error, given that the CDR3 carries no conserved phenylalanine or tryptophan at its end. The DNA is left out, because the CDR3 cannot be placed on it with certainty; the CDR3 is given as TCRdb lists it. The chain uses TRBV7-3 and TRBJ1-1. The CDR3 has 8 amino acids, counting both end residues. Germline-derived CDR1 and CDR2 are SGHTA and FQGTGA. CDR3 sequence: CASSLTRA.

In this sample, this clonotype turned up many times. This chain uses TRBV9 with TRBJ2-7, with a weak D call TRBD2 (6 bases). Germline loops: CDR1 SGDLS, CDR2 YYNGEE. The germline V and J ends were trimmed by 0 bases and 6 bases, with 13 bases remaining between them. CDR3 length equals 14 residues. The CDR3 protein is CASSVGGRPSEQYF. The CDR3 DNA sequence: TGTGCCAGCAGCGTAGGGGGGAGGCCTAGCGAGCAGTACTTC.

This clonotype was seen ten or more times. This chain links TRBV11-1 with TRBJ2-2, with D maybe TRBD2 (5 bases). The CDR3 is made up of 15 amino acids. V lost 5 bases to trimming and J lost 1 base, with 11 bases between them. CDR1 SGHAT and CDR2 FQDESV come from the germline V gene (reference sequence). The CDR3 is CASSPRERNTGELFF. The CDR3 nucleotides are TGTGCCAGCAGCCCGAGGGAACGGAACACCGGGGAGCTGTTTTTT.

This clonotype has only a few counts. J is TRBJ2-7 and V is TRBV7-9; tentatively, D is TRBD1 (5 bases). Germline lookup yields CDR1 SEHNR and CDR2 FQNEAQ (reference sequence). Trimming stripped 1 base from V and 2 bases from J, with 12 bases between. This CDR3 is built from 15 residues. CDR3 amino acids: CASSLDGAGPYEQYF. CDR3 sequence (DNA): TGTGCCAGCAGCTTAGATGGGGCAGGCCCCTACGAGCAGTACTTC.

The gene calls are TRBV20-1 and TRBJ1-3; no definite D call. The CDR3 loop spans 13 amino acids. The germline V gene encodes CDR1 DFQATT and CDR2 SNEGSKA (reference sequence). The V and J ends lost 6 bases and 0 bases respectively, with 9 bases between them. The DNA of the CDR3 is TGCAGTGCCCCCCACAGCTCTGGAAACACCATATATTTT. This gives the protein CSAPHSSGNTIYF.

This clonotype was picked up a small number of times. V usage is TRBV20-1 and J usage is TRBJ2-7; 8 nucleotides match TRBD1. The CDR3 has 13 amino acids. Looked up from germline, CDR1 is DFQATT and CDR2 is SNEGSKA (reference sequence). The V gene end was trimmed by 2 bases and the J gene end by 3 bases; junction bases not matched to a gene: 3. CDR3 protein: CSARKDRDYEQYF. In DNA form, the CDR3 reads TGCAGTGCTAGAAAGGACAGGGACTACGAGCAGTACTTC.

This clonotype was found many times. The V and J genes are TRBV12-3 or TRBV12-4 and TRBJ1-2, with D uncertain. CDR3 size: 12 residues. V lost 6 bases and J lost 4, with 9 bases in between. CDR3 coding DNA: TGTGCCAGCAGGGCGTCCTCCTATGGCTACACCTTC. Translation: CASRASSYGYTF.

This clonotype was found once. The chain carries TRBV25-1 and TRBJ1-1; D not certain. The CDR3 is 10 residues long. The V end was cut by 7 bases, the J end by 4 bases, with 4 bases between. Germline CDR1 MGHDK, CDR2 SYGVNS. In DNA, the CDR3 is TGTGCCAGCACTCTCACTGAAGCTTTCTTT. Translated, it gives CASTLTEAFF.

This chain connects TRBV7-9 to TRBJ2-5, with a possible D match to TRBD1 (6 bases). Germline CDR1 and CDR2: SEHNR and FQNEAQ (reference sequence). Deletions cut 5 bases from V and 2 bases from J, with 21 bases between. The CDR3 has 17 amino acids. Here the CDR3 DNA reads TGTGCCAGCAGCCTCCGGGCGACCCGAACAGGGCAAGAGACCCAGTACTTC. This encodes CASSLRATRTGQETQYF.

The sample holds many counts of this clonotype. V gene TRBV7-9 combines with J gene TRBJ2-5; the D is unclear. The CDR3 runs 13 residues. V lost 3 bases to trimming and J lost 1 base, with 6 bases between them. Germline V gene data show CDR1 as SEHNR and CDR2 as FQNEAQ (reference sequence). The DNA of the CDR3 is TGTGCCAGCAGCTTGTTCCTCCAAGAGACCCAGTACTTC. It translates to CASSLFLQETQYF.

A note on this clonotype: The germline gene is not matched at one end of the junction; a read error may be the cause. This chain links TRBV7-9 with TRBJ2-7, with no clear D. The CDR3 has 11 amino acids. The germline V gene encodes CDR1 SEHNR and CDR2 FQNEAQ (reference sequence). The CDR3 bases are TGTGCCAGCACTCATTCGGACGAGCAGTGCTTC. Residues: CASTHSDEQCF. Full variable domain (rest looked up from reference TRBV7-9 and TRBJ2-7): DTGVSQNPRHKITKRGQNVTFRCDPISEHNRLYWYRQTLGQGPEFLTYFQNEAQLEKSRLLSDRFSAERPKGSFSTLEIQRTEQGDSAMYLCASTHSDEQCFGPGTRLTVT.

On this clonotype itself: One end of the junction is discordant with germline, which a read error may explain. The chain recombines TRBV7-2 with TRBJ1-6; D gene uncertain. Germline CDR1 is SGHTA and CDR2 is FQGNSA. The CDR3 runs to 17 residues. CDR3 in amino acids: CASSLDVHNLYNSPLHF. CDR3 DNA sequence: TGTGCTAGCAGCTTAGATGTCCACAACCTCTATAATTCACCCCTCCACTTT.

This chain connects TRBV10-3 to TRBJ2-2; 7 positions agree with TRBD2. Per the germline V gene, CDR1 is ENHRY and CDR2 is SYGVKD. The CDR3 extends over 16 amino acids. The ends lost 10 bases at V and 6 bases at J; junction bases unmatched: 17. The CDR3 protein is CASSVEMVGRAGELFF. The DNA of the CDR3 is TGTGCCAGCAGCGTAGAAATGGTGGGGAGGGCCGGGGAGCTGTTTTTT.

This clonotype was picked up a small number of times. Written as DNA, the CDR3 is TGTGCCAGCAGTTACCTCGACCCCTCGAACACTGAAGCTTTCTTT. Translation gives CASSYLDPSNTEAFF. The chain uses TRBV6-5 and TRBJ1-1, with D uncertain. Germline CDR1 and CDR2: MNHEY and SVGAGI. The CDR3 spans 15 residues. The germline V and J ends were trimmed by 2 bases and 1 base, with 11 bases remaining between them.

A word on this clonotype: Since no conserved phenylalanine or tryptophan closes the CDR3, a read error is the likely cause. The chain carries TRBV7-2 and TRBJ2-7; 12 bases are a match to TRBD2. The V segment lost 5 bases and the J segment 0 bases; nucleotides outside the gene matches: 11. This CDR3 contains 18 residues. The V gene's germline CDR1 is SGHTA and CDR2 FQGNSA. The CDR3 spells CASSPQPLTSGSSYEQYL. CDR3 coding DNA: TGTGCCAGCAGCCCCCAACCGTTGACTAGCGGGAGCTCCTACGAGCAGTACCTC.

This clonotype has ten or more counts. The rearrangement links TRBV7-2 to TRBJ2-7, with 7 bases lining up with TRBD1. The V gene end was trimmed by 1 base and the J gene end by 5 bases; junction bases not matched to a gene: 11. The germline CDR1 and CDR2 sequences are SGHTA and FQGNSA. CDR3 length equals 16 residues. The CDR3 nucleotides read TGTGCCAGCAGCTTAGTGTTGGGCCGACAGGGCCACGAGCAGTACTTC. Protein sequence: CASSLVLGRQGHEQYF.

Ten or more counts support this clonotype. The chain recombines TRBV11-2 with TRBJ2-5; D unresolved. The CDR3 consists of 11 residues. The V and J ends lost 4 bases and 5 bases respectively, with 5 bases between them. Germline CDR1 reads SGHAT; CDR2 reads FQNNGV. The CDR3: CASSSVETQYF. The DNA for the CDR3 is TGTGCCAGCAGCTCGGTGGAGACCCAGTACTTC.

In its sample, this clonotype was seen a few times. The CDR3 DNA reads as TGTGCCACCAGACCAAGGACAGCCTATGGCTACACCTTC. This gives the protein CATRPRTAYGYTF. The chain is built from TRBV15 and TRBJ1-2, with a tentative D call TRBD1 (6 bases). The CDR3 is made up of 13 amino acids. Trimming stripped 6 bases from V and 4 bases from J, with 12 bases between. CDR1 and CDR2 from the germline V gene are LNHNV and YYDKDF (reference sequence).

Ten or more counts support this clonotype. This chain connects TRBV29-1 to TRBJ1-2; perhaps TRBD1 as D (6 bases). The CDR3 spans 10 residues. Trimming shortened V by 7 bases and J by 8 bases, and 11 bases separated the two germline ends. Germline V gene data show CDR1 as SQVTM and CDR2 as ANQGSEA. CDR3 sequence (DNA): TGCAGCGCCATTGGGGGCGGCTACACCTTC. It yields the protein CSAIGGGYTF.

On this clonotype itself: This sequence may be a read error, since a much larger clone differs from it by one base. The chain recombines TRBV12-3 or TRBV12-4 with TRBJ1-1; 8 bases match TRBD1. The CDR3 totals 14 residues. Germline trimming cut 6 bases from V and 7 bases from J; bases unmatched to any gene: 10. The CDR3 sequence: CASRGGGTGDEAFF. The CDR3, as DNA: TGTGCCAGCAGGGGGGGCGGGACAGGCGATGAAGCTTTCTTT.

In regard to this clonotype: This may be a read error, as it is one base from a much larger clone. The CDR3 bases are TGTGCCAGCAGCTCCCCCCAGGGCTTTGCAGAGACCCAGTACTTC. Amino acid sequence: CASSSPQGFAETQYF. The chain carries TRBV7-9 and TRBJ2-5; TRBD1 is a possible D gene (5 bases). With 4 bases removed from V and 4 bases from J, the gap between germline ends came to 16 bases. The CDR3 totals 15 residues. Germline V CDR1 and CDR2: SEHNR, FQNEAQ (reference sequence).

This clonotype has a count of ten or more. This rearrangement joins TRBV9 to TRBJ1-6; a possible D gene is TRBD1 (6 bases). CDR3 length: 17 amino acids. Per germline, CDR1 SGDLS and CDR2 YYNGEE. The ends were cut back, 0 bases at V and 4 bases at J, with 14 bases in the middle. In DNA form, the CDR3 reads TGTGCCAGCAGCGTAGGTTTAACAGGGTCTTATAATTCACCCCTCCACTTT. Its translation: CASSVGLTGSYNSPLHF.

This clonotype was detected only a few times. The chain carries TRBV7-9 and TRBJ2-7; TRBD1 agrees at 7 bases. V lost 4 bases, J lost 2 bases, and 11 bases stayed unmatched. Germline V gives CDR1 SEHNR, CDR2 FQNEAQ (reference sequence). The CDR3 loop spans 16 amino acids. This CDR3 is CASSSNDRDFTYEQYF. As DNA, the CDR3 is TGTGCCAGCAGCTCCAACGACAGGGATTTCACCTACGAGCAGTACTTC.

The rearrangement links TRBV15 to TRBJ1-2; D unclear. The germline gives CDR1 LNHNV, CDR2 YYDKDF (reference sequence). V lost 3 bases and J lost 3, with 17 bases in between. The CDR3 loop spans 16 amino acids. This chain's CDR3 is CATSSLDPAAHYGYTF. CDR3 coding DNA: TGTGCCACCAGCAGCTTAGATCCGGCGGCTCACTATGGCTACACCTTC. The entire variable domain, with the rest obtained from reference TRBV15 and TRBJ1-2, is as follows: DAMVIQNPRYQVTQFGKPVTLSCSQTLNHNVMYWYQQKSSQAPKLLFHYYDKDFNNEADTPDNFQSRRPNTSFCFLDIRSPGLGDTAMYLCATSSLDPAAHYGYTFGSGTRLTVV.